This T cell receptor beta chain was sequenced during a study of T cell responses to AZD1222 COVID-19 vaccine. Overall study findings and caveats: Unmutated regions of variants are reportedly targeted by nearly half of spike-specific TCRs. Among those given AZD1222, only five or six were seropositive at baseline. Vaccine-associated CD4 TCRs ranged over spike, dominating at 160-218 and 743-854. The donors showed a predominance of white British ancestry and of females, with possible underestimation of clonal diversity.

Germline V lookup: CDR1 DFQATT, CDR2 SNEGSKA (reference sequence). V gave up 2 bases and J gave up 16 bases, with 12 bases separating them. This CDR3 has 11 amino acids. Comment on this clone: The target antigen is unknown.

Profiling relied on immunoSEQ multiplex PCR, and the TCRdb table lists in-frame clones only, not all of them. The sample records 50,000 to 65,000 clones, 80% to 95% being singletons. This sample comprised peripheral blood, obtained 28 days after the second dose of the MenACWY control vaccine. The sequence was collected from an adult who received the MenACWY meningococcal vaccine as a control. The chain uses TRBV20-1 and TRBJ1-6; D is undetermined. CDR3 sequence: CSARFVGVLHF. The CDR3 region has the DNA TGCAGTGCTAGATTCGTGGGAGTTCTCCACTTT.